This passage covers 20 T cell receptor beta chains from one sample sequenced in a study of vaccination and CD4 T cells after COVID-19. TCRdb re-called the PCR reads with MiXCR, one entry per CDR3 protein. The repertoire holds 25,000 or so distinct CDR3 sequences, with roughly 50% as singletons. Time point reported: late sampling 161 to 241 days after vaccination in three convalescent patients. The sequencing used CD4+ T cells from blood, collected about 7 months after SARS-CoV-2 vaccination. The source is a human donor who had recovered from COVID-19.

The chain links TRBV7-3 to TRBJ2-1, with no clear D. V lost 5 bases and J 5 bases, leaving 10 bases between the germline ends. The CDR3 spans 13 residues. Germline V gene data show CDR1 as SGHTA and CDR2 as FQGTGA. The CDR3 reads CASSPRPNNEQFF. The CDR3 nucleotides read TGTGCCAGCAGCCCACGACCAAACAATGAGCAGTTCTTC.

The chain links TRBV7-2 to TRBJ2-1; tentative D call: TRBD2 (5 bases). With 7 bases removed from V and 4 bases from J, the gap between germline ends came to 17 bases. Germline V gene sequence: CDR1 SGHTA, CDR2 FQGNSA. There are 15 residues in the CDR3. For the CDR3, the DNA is TGTGCCAGCAAAAGTCCCGGGGTGGGGTACAATGAGCAGTTCTTC. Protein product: CASKSPGVGYNEQFF.

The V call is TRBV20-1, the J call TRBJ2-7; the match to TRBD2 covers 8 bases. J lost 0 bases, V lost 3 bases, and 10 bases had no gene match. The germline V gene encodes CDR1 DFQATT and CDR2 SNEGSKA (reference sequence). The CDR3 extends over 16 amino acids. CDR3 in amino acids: CSASWLGGRNSYEQYF. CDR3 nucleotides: TGCAGTGCTAGTTGGTTGGGCGGGAGGAACTCCTACGAGCAGTACTTC.

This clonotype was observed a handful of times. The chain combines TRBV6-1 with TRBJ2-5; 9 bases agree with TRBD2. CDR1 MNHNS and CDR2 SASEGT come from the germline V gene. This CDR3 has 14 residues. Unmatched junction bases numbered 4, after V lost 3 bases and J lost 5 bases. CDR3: CASSDGTSYETQYF. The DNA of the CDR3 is TGTGCCAGCAGTGACGGGACTAGCTATGAGACCCAGTACTTC.

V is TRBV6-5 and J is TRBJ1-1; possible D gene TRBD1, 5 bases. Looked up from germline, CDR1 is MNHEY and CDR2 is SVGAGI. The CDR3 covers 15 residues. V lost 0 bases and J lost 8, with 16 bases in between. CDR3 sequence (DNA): TGTGCCAGCAGTTACTCCCTGCGGGGAGGGGAAGAAGCTTTCTTT. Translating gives CASSYSLRGGEEAFF.

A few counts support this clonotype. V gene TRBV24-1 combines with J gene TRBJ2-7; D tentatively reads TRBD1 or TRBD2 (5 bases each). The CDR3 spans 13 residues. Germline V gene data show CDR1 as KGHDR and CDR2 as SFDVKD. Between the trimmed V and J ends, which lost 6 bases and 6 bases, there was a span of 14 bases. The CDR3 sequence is CATSRGPLSEQYF. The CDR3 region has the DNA TGTGCCACCAGTCGGGGCCCCCTCTCCGAGCAGTACTTC.

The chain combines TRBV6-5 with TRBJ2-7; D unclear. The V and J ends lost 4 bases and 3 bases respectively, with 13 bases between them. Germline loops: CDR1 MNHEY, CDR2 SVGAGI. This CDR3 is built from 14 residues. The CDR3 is CASSLSIVNYEQYF. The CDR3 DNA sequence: TGTGCCAGCAGTTTATCAATTGTCAACTACGAGCAGTACTTC.

CDR3 sequence (DNA): TGTGCCAGCAGTCCAGGGACAGGGTCTGGCTACACCTTC. Protein: CASSPGTGSGYTF. The J gene is TRBJ1-2, the V gene TRBV6-1; 9 bases map to TRBD1. Unmatched junction bases numbered 5, after V lost 5 bases and J lost 7 bases. Germline CDR1 is MNHNS and CDR2 is SASEGT. The CDR3 is 13 amino acids.

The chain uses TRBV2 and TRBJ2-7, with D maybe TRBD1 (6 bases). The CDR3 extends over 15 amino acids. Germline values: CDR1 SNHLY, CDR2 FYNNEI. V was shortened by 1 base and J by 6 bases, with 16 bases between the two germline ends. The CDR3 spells CASSEERTATAEQYF. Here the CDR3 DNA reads TGTGCCAGCAGTGAAGAGCGGACAGCCACCGCCGAGCAGTACTTC.

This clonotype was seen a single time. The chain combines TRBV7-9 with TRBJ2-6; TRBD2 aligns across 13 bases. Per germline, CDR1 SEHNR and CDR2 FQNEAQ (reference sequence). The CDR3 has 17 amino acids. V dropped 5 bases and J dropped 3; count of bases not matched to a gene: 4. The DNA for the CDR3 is TGTGCCAGCAGCCGGACTAGCGGGAGAAATGGGGCCAACGTCCTGACTTTC. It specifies CASSRTSGRNGANVLTF.

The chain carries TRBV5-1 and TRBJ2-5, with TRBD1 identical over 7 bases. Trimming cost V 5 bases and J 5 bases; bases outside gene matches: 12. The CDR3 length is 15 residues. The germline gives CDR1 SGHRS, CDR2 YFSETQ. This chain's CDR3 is CASRTATGNPETQYF. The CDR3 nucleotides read TGCGCCAGCAGAACAGCGACAGGGAACCCCGAGACCCAGTACTTC. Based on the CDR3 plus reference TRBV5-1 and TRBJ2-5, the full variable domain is KAGVTQTPRYLIKTRGQQVTLSCSPISGHRSVSWYQQTPGQGLQFLFEYFSETQRNKGNFPGRFSGRQFSNSRSEMNVSTLELGDSALYLCASRTATGNPETQYFGPGTRLLVL.

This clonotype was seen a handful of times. The CDR3 DNA reads as TGTGCCAGCAGTACCCCGGGACTAGACGAGACCCAGTACTTC. Amino acids: CASSTPGLDETQYF. This chain connects TRBV28 to TRBJ2-5; TRBD2 matches 8 bases. Germline lookup yields CDR1 MDHEN and CDR2 SYDVKM. Unmatched junction bases numbered 7, after V lost 5 bases and J lost 5 bases. The CDR3 has 14 residues. The entire variable domain, with the rest obtained from reference TRBV28 and TRBJ2-5, is as follows: DVKVTQSSRYLVKRTGEKVFLECVQDMDHENMFWYRQDPGLGLRLIYFSYDVKMKEKGDIPEGYSVSREKKERFSLILESASTNQTSMYLCASSTPGLDETQYFGPGTRLLVL.

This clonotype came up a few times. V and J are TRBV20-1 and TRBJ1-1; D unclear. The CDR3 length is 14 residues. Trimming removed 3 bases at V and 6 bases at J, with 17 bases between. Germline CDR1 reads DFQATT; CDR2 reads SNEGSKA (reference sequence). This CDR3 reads CSARHGSRYAEAFF. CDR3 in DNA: TGCAGTGCTAGGCATGGGAGCCGATACGCTGAAGCTTTCTTT.

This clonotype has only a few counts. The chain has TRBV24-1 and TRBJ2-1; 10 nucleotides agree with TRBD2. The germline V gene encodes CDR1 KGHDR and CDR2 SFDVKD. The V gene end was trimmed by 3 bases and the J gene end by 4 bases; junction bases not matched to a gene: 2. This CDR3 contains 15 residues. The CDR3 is CATSDTTSGYNEQFF. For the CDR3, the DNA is TGTGCCACCAGTGATACGACTAGCGGGTACAATGAGCAGTTCTTC.

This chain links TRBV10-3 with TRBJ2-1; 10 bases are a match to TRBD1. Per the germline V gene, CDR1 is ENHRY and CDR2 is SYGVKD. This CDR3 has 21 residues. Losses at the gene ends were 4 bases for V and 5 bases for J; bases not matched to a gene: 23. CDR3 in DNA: TGTGCCATCAGTGCCTCTACCCGGGACAGGGGTAAACGTAGAGCTGACAATGAGCAGTTCTTC. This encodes CAISASTRDRGKRRADNEQFF.

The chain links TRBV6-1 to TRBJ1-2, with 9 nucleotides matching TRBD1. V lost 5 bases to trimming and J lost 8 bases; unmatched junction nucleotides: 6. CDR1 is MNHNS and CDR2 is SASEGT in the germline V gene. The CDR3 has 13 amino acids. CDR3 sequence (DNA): TGTGCCAGCAGTCTGGGGACAGGGCGAGGCTACACCTTC. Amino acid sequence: CASSLGTGRGYTF.

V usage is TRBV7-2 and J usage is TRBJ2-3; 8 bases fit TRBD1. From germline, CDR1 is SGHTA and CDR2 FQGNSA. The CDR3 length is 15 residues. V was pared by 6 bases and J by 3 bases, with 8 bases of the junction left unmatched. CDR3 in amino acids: CASSSGGFGTDTQYF. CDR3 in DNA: TGTGCCAGCAGTTCAGGGGGCTTCGGGACAGATACGCAGTATTTT.

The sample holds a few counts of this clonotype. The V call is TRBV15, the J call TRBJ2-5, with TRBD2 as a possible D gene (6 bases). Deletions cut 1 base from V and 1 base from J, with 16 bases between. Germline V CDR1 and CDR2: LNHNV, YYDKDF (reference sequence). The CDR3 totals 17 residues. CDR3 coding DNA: TGTGCCACCAGCAGAGGGCGACTTCTAGCGTCCCAAGAGACCCAGTACTTC. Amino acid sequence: CATSRGRLLASQETQYF.

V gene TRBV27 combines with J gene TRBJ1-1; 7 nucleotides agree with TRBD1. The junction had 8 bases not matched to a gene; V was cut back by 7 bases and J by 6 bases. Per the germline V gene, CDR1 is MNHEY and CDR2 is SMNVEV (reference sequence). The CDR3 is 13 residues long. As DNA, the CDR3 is TGTGCCAGCACCCCCAGGGGGATCGCTGAAGCTTTCTTT. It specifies CASTPRGIAEAFF.

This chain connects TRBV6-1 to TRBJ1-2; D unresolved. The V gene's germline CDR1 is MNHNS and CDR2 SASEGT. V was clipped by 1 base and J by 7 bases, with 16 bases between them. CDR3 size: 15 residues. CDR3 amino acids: CASSEVNRPSVGYTF. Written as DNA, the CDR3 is TGTGCCAGCAGTGAAGTTAACCGACCTTCGGTTGGCTACACCTTC.